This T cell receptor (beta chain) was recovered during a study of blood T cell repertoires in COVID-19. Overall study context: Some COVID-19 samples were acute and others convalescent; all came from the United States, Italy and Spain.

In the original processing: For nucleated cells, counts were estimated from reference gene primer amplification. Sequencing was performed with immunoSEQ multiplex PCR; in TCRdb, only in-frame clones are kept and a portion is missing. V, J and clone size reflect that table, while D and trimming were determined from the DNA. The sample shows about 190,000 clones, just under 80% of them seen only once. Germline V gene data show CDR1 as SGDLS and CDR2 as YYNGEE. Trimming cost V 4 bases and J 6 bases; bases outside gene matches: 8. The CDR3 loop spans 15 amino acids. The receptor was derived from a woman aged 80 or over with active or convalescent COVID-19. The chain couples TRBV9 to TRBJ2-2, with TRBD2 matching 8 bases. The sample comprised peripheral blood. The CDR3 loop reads CASSPVLAGSGELFF. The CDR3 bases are TGTGCCAGCAGCCCCGTTTTAGCGGGGTCCGGGGAGCTGTTTTTT. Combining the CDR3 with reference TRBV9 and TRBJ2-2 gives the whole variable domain DSGVTQTPKHLITATGQRVTLRCSPRSGDLSVYWYQQSLDQGLQFLIQYYNGEERAKGNILERFSAQQFPDLHSELNLSSLELGDSALYFCASSPVLAGSGELFFGEGSRLTVL.